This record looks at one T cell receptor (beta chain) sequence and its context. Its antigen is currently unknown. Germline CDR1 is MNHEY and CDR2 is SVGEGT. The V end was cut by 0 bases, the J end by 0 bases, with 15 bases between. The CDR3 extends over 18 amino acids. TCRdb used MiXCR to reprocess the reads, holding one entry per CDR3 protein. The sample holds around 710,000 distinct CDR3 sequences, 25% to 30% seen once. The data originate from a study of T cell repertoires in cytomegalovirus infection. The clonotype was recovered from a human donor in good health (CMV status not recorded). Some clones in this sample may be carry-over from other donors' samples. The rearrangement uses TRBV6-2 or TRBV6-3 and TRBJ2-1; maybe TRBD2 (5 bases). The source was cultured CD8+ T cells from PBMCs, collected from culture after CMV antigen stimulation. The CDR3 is CASSYSRAASRSYNEQFF. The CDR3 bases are TGTGCCAGCAGTTACTCGAGGGCAGCTAGCCGCTCCTACAATGAGCAGTTCTTC.